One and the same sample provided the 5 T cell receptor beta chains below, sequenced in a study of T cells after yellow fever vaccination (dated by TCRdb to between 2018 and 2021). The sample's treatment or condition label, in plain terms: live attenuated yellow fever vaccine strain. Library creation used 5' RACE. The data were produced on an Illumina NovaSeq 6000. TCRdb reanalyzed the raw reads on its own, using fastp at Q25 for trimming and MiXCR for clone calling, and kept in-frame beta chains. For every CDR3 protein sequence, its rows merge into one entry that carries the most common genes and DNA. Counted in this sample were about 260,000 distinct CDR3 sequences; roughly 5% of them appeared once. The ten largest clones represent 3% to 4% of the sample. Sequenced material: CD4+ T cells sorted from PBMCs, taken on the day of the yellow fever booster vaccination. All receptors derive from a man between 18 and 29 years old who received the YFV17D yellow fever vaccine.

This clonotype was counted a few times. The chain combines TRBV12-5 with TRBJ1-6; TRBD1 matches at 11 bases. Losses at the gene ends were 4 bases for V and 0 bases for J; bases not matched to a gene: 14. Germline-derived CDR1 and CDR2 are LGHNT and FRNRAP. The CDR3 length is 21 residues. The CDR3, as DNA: TGTGCTAGTGGTTCAGGACAGGGGGCGATCCAACCGAGCTCCTATAATTCACCCCTCCACTTT. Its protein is CASGSGQGAIQPSSYNSPLHF.

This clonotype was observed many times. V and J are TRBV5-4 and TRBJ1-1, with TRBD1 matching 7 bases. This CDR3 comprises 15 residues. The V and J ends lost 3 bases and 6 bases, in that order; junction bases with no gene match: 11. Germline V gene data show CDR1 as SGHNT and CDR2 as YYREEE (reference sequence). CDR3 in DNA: TGTGCCAGCAGCTATCCGGGACAGCGGGGGGCTGAAGCTTTCTTT. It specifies CASSYPGQRGAEAFF.

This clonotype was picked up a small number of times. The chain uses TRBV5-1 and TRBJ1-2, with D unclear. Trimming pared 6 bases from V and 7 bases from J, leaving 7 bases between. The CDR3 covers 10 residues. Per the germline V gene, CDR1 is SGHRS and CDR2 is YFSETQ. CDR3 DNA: TGCGCCAGCAAATCCGGTGGCTACACCTTC. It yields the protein CASKSGGYTF.

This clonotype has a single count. CDR3 amino acids: CASRPRPPDTQYF. CDR3 coding DNA: TGTGCCAGCAGACCTCGACCGCCAGATACGCAGTATTTT. The chain employs TRBV7-2 and TRBJ2-3; D is uncertain. V lost 6 bases to trimming and J lost 4 bases, with 11 bases between them. The CDR3 spans 13 residues. Looked up from germline, CDR1 is SGHTA and CDR2 is FQGNSA.

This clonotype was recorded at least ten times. The chain's CDR3 is CASSVTSGGGSDTQYF. CDR3 DNA: TGTGCCAGCAGCGTGACTAGCGGGGGGGGGTCAGATACGCAGTATTTT. This chain joins TRBV11-2 and TRBJ2-3; the match to TRBD2 covers 14 bases. The CDR3 has 16 residues. The V and J ends lost 5 bases and 4 bases, in that order; junction bases with no gene match: 5. Germline CDR1 is SGHAT and CDR2 is FQNNGV.